What follows is one T cell receptor (beta chain) and its context. This sample is part of a study of patients and donors after allogeneic stem cell transplantation. TCRdb recomputed calls from the RT-PCR reads with MiXCR, one row per CDR3 protein. The sample has about a million distinct CDR3 sequences, roughly 18% seen once. The V and J ends lost 7 bases and 3 bases respectively, with 18 bases between them. The CDR3 covers 15 residues. Looked up from germline, CDR1 is MNHEY and CDR2 is SMNVEV (reference sequence). The sequenced sample was blood, either unsorted or a sorted T cell fraction (not recorded which). This sequence joins TRBV27 and TRBJ1-2; D unresolved. The sequence came from a human donor who was either an allogeneic HSCT recipient or a stem cell or donor lymphocyte infusion donor (not recorded which). It is not recorded whose cells these are; they may come from a transplant donor. CDR3 in DNA: TGTGCCAGCACCCTAAGCGGGGAGCGCCACTATGGCTACACCTTC. This codes for CASTLSGERHYGYTF.